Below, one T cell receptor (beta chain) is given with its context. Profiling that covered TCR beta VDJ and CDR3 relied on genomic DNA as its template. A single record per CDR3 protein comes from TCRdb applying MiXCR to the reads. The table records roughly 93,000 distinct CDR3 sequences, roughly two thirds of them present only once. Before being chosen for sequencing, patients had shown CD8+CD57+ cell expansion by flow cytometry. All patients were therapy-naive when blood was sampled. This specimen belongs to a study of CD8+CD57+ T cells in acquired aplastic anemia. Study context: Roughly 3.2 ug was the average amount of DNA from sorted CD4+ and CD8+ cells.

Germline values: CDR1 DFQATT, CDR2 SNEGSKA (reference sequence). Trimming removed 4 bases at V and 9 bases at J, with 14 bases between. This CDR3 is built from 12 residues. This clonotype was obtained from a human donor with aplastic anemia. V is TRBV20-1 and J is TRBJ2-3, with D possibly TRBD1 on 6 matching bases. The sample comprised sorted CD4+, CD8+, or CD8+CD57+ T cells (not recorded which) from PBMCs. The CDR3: CSANLQGSTQYF. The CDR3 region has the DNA TGCAGTGCTAACCTACAGGGCTCCACGCAGTATTTT.